This is a list of T cell receptor beta chains from one sample in a study of blood T cell repertoires in COVID-19. Some clones are missing from TCRdb's copy, which holds only in-frame ones; the method was immunoSEQ multiplex PCR. Of about 220,000 clones listed, 70% to 90% are singletons. The specimen was peripheral blood. The receptors were gathered from a man aged 40-55 years with acute or convalescent COVID-19. The CDR3 runs from the conserved cysteine through the conserved F or W. Each record gives: clone size, D gene, V gene, J gene, CDR3 protein, CDR3 DNA. D genes are given only for firm matches. Where a row states a size, it is once, few, many or the class of an expanded clone; other rows omit it.

clone size: -
D gene: -
V gene: TRBV19
J gene: TRBJ1-2
CDR3 protein: CASSPRGGYGYTF
CDR3 DNA: TGTGCCAGTAGCCCCCGGGGTGGCTATGGCTACACCTTC

clone size: -
D gene: -
V gene: TRBV21-1
J gene: TRBJ2-7
CDR3 protein: CASSNPGQAYYEQYF
CDR3 DNA: TGTGCCAGCAGCAACCCGGGACAGGCCTACTACGAGCAGTACTTC

clone size: -
D gene: TRBD2
V gene: TRBV6-5
J gene: TRBJ2-3
CDR3 protein: CASSYASGRSTDTQYF
CDR3 DNA: TGTGCCAGCAGTTACGCTAGCGGGAGAAGCACAGATACGCAGTATTTT

clone size: -
D gene: -
V gene: TRBV6-5
J gene: TRBJ2-5
CDR3 protein: CASSYSVRGETQYF
CDR3 DNA: TGTGCCAGCAGTTACTCCGTGAGGGGGGAGACCCAGTACTTC

clone size: -
D gene: -
V gene: TRBV5-1
J gene: TRBJ1-1
CDR3 protein: CASSLRQGFAEAFF
CDR3 DNA: TGCGCCAGCAGCTTGAGGCAGGGGTTTGCTGAAGCTTTCTTT

clone size: once
D gene: TRBD1
V gene: TRBV7-9
J gene: TRBJ1-3
CDR3 protein: CASSEHPGQGADTIYF
CDR3 DNA: TGTGCCAGCAGCGAACACCCGGGACAGGGGGCCGACACCATATATTTT

clone size: few
D gene: TRBD2
V gene: TRBV27
J gene: TRBJ2-7
CDR3 protein: CASSFSGSPYEQYF
CDR3 DNA: TGTGCCAGCAGTTTCAGCGGGAGTCCCTACGAGCAGTACTTC

clone size: -
D gene: TRBD2
V gene: TRBV4-2
J gene: TRBJ2-3
CDR3 protein: CASSKTGTSFADTQYF
CDR3 DNA: TGTGCCAGCAGTAAGACGGGGACTAGCTTTGCAGATACGCAGTATTTT

clone size: -
D gene: -
V gene: TRBV29-1
J gene: TRBJ1-3
CDR3 protein: CSVEGGGDSSGNTIYF
CDR3 DNA: TGCAGCGTTGAAGGAGGTGGAGATTCCTCTGGAAACACCATATATTTT

clone size: -
D gene: TRBD1
V gene: TRBV24-1
J gene: TRBJ2-1
CDR3 protein: CATSQGGRNEQFF
CDR3 DNA: TGTGCCACCAGCCAAGGGGGCAGGAATGAGCAGTTCTTC

clone size: -
D gene: TRBD1
V gene: TRBV7-2
J gene: TRBJ1-1
CDR3 protein: CASSLNRGTGPEGTEAFF
CDR3 DNA: TGTGCCAGCAGTCTTAATCGGGGGACAGGCCCAGAAGGCACTGAAGCTTTCTTT

clone size: once
D gene: TRBD1
V gene: TRBV7-2
J gene: TRBJ1-3
CDR3 protein: CASAGDSFTGNTIYF
CDR3 DNA: TGTGCCAGTGCCGGGGACAGTTTTACTGGAAACACCATATATTTT

clone size: -
D gene: -
V gene: TRBV5-1
J gene: TRBJ2-2
CDR3 protein: CASSAGQNGELFF
CDR3 DNA: TGCGCCAGCAGCGCAGGACAAAACGGGGAGCTGTTTTTT

clone size: -
D gene: -
V gene: TRBV6-6
J gene: TRBJ1-1
CDR3 protein: CASTNAGRAFF
CDR3 DNA: TGTGCCAGCACCAACGCCGGTCGAGCTTTCTTT

clone size: -
D gene: -
V gene: TRBV4-2
J gene: TRBJ1-3
CDR3 protein: CASSQEAGYYSGNTIYF
CDR3 DNA: TGTGCCAGCAGCCAAGAGGCAGGATATTACTCTGGAAACACCATATATTTT

clone size: -
D gene: TRBD1
V gene: TRBV19
J gene: TRBJ1-2
CDR3 protein: CASTSRWGQGGLGYTF
CDR3 DNA: TGTGCCAGTACCTCCCGTTGGGGACAGGGTGGTCTTGGCTACACCTTC

clone size: few
D gene: -
V gene: TRBV27
J gene: TRBJ2-7
CDR3 protein: CASRPNHQAEQYF
CDR3 DNA: TGTGCCAGCAGGCCTAACCATCAAGCCGAGCAGTACTTC

clone size: -
D gene: TRBD1
V gene: TRBV27
J gene: TRBJ2-7
CDR3 protein: CASSYGTGVSYEQYF
CDR3 DNA: TGTGCCAGCAGTTACGGGACAGGGGTTTCCTACGAGCAGTACTTC

clone size: -
D gene: -
V gene: TRBV3-1/TRBV3-2
J gene: TRBJ2-7
CDR3 protein: CASSLLGSYEQYF
CDR3 DNA: TGTGCCAGCAGCCTTCTAGGCTCCTACGAGCAGTACTTC

clone size: few
D gene: TRBD1
V gene: TRBV5-1
J gene: TRBJ1-1
CDR3 protein: CASSLQGREAFF
CDR3 DNA: TGCGCCAGCAGCTTACAGGGGCGTGAAGCTTTCTTT